This entry lists 5 T cell receptor beta chains sequenced from one sample in a study of T cells in Graves' hyperthyroidism and ophthalmopathy. RNA transcripts yielded amplified TCR beta CDR3 regions. First-round RT-PCR targeting the TCR CDR3 was performed with the HTBI primer set. TCRdb called the multiplex PCR reads again in MiXCR, with one record for every CDR3 protein. This sample carries hundreds of thousands of distinct CDR3 sequences, about 16% of them seen once, and the ten largest clones take over 3.5%. The specimen was blood. Receptors were obtained from a woman in her 30s with Graves' hyperthyroidism.

This clonotype was picked up a small number of times. The chain combines TRBV28 with TRBJ2-1; D uncertain. V was cut by 3 bases and J by 5 bases, with 26 bases left in between. The CDR3 loop spans 19 amino acids. Germline V gene sequence: CDR1 MDHEN, CDR2 SYDVKM. The CDR3 DNA reads TGTGCCAGCAGTTTCTTCCTGAGCTTCGGTCTACTCGATAACAATGAGCAGTTCTTC. It encodes CASSFFLSFGLLDNNEQFF.

This clonotype has ten or more counts. V and J are TRBV6-1 and TRBJ2-1; TRBD1 matches 10 bases. Per germline, CDR1 MNHNS and CDR2 SASEGT. The V gene end was trimmed by 6 bases and the J gene end by 5 bases; junction bases not matched to a gene: 7. The CDR3 has 15 amino acids. CDR3: CASRQDRGRNNEQFF. CDR3 nucleotides: TGTGCCAGCAGGCAAGACAGGGGGCGAAACAATGAGCAGTTCTTC.

The rearrangement joins TRBV15 to TRBJ2-6; the D call may be TRBD1 or TRBD2 (6 bases each). The V end was cut by 5 bases, the J end by 5 bases, with 16 bases between. The CDR3 is 16 amino acids. Germline loops: CDR1 LNHNV, CDR2 YYDKDF (reference sequence). The CDR3 reads CATSSRGPHRANVLTF. Here the CDR3 DNA reads TGTGCCACCAGCTCCCGGGGGCCCCATAGGGCCAACGTCCTGACTTTC.

This clonotype was seen ten or more times. J is TRBJ2-1 and V is TRBV6-2 or TRBV6-3; 7 nucleotides agree with TRBD2. V lost 1 base to trimming and J lost 6 bases; unmatched junction nucleotides: 9. CDR3 length: 16 residues. Germline V gene sequence: CDR1 MNHEY, CDR2 SVGEGT. The CDR3 DNA reads as TGTGCCAGCAGTTACTTTCTCTCGGGGGGTTCCAATGAGCAGTTCTTC. It translates to CASSYFLSGGSNEQFF.

This clonotype was picked up many times. V usage is TRBV29-1 and J usage is TRBJ2-3; TRBD1 matches 7 bases. V shed 4 bases and J 0 bases; nucleotides not matched to a gene: 4. The length of the CDR3 is 14 residues. The germline gives CDR1 SQVTM, CDR2 ANQGSEA. The CDR3 DNA follows: TGCAGCGTTGCACAGGGGATTAGCACAGATACGCAGTATTTT. This sequence encodes CSVAQGISTDTQYF.